Listed below are T cell receptor beta chains from one sample, sequenced in a study of OX40 agonist ivuxolimab in advanced cancers. Profiling relied on immunoSEQ multiplex PCR, and the TCRdb table lists in-frame clones only, not all of them. The profile shows about 26,000 clones, 70% to 90% of them singletons. The sequences come from CD4+ or CD8+ T cells sorted from blood, collected in a trial of the OX40 agonist ivuxolimab. The receptors were gathered from an adult with an advanced solid tumor such as melanoma, head and neck, liver or kidney cancer. The CDR3 runs from the conserved cysteine through the conserved F or W. Fields, in order: J gene, clone size, V gene, D gene, CDR3 DNA, CDR3 protein. A D gene is named only where the DNA matches it firmly. Clone size is shown for a subset of rows, as once, few, many or a class of expanded clone.

TRBJ1-2 . TRBV4-2 TRBD1 TGTGCCAGCAGCCAAGCGACCCGGGACAGGGTATATGGCTACACCTTC CASSQATRDRVYGYTF
TRBJ2-7 . TRBV2 TRBD1 TGTGCCAGCAGTGAAGTCGGGACAGACTACGAGCAGTACTTC CASSEVGTDYEQYF
TRBJ2-5 once TRBV2 TRBD1 TGTGCCAGCAGTGAAGAACAGGGGCGAAAACAATACCAAGAGACCCAGTACTTC CASSEEQGRKQYQETQYF
TRBJ1-1 . TRBV5-1 TRBD1 TGCGCCAGCAGCTGGGGCGACAGGGGGAACACTGAAGCTTTCTTT CASSWGDRGNTEAFF
TRBJ2-7 . TRBV6-1 TRBD1 TGTGCCAGCAGTGACGGGACAGTATACGAGCAGTACTTC CASSDGTVYEQYF
TRBJ1-1 . TRBV25-1 . TGTGCCAGCAGTGATTTTCTACGAACCACTGAAGCTTTCTTT CASSDFLRTTEAFF
TRBJ2-6 . TRBV6-4 . TGTGCCAGCAGTGACGCGAGCTCTGGGGCCAACGTCCTGACTTTC CASSDASSGANVLTF
TRBJ2-5 . TRBV4-3 TRBD2 TGCGCCAGCAGCCAAGATGTAGCGACTAGCGCAAAGGGGGAGACCCAGTACTTC CASSQDVATSAKGETQYF
TRBJ2-1 once TRBV7-9 . TGTGCCAGCAGCTCCCAAGGACGGTCAACCCCATACAATGAGCAGTTCTTC CASSSQGRSTPYNEQFF
TRBJ2-3 . TRBV13 . TGTGCCAGCAGCTTTGGGCCCACCGGAGATACGCAGTATTTT CASSFGPTGDTQYF
TRBJ2-1 . TRBV28 . TGTGCCAGCTTTAGCTACAATGAGCAGTTCTTC CASFSYNEQFF
TRBJ1-1 . TRBV19 . TGTGCCAGTATGGGGGGTAACACTGAAGCTTTCTTT CASMGGNTEAFF
TRBJ2-7 once TRBV7-9 . TGTGCCAGCAGCTTAGCGGGCCTCACCTACGAGCAGTACTTC CASSLAGLTYEQYF
TRBJ2-7 . TRBV28 TRBD1 TGTGCCAGCAGCTACAGGGGGCCGGGGTCCTACGAGCAGTACTTC CASSYRGPGSYEQYF
TRBJ2-1 . TRBV29-1 . TGCAGCGTTTGGGAGACGATAGGAAACAATGAGCAGTTCTTC CSVWETIGNNEQFF
TRBJ2-1 . TRBV2 TRBD2 TGTGCCAGCAGTGAAACCCCCTCCTGGGCTAGCGGACCATACAATGAGCAGTTCTTC CASSETPSWASGPYNEQFF
TRBJ2-4 . TRBV2 TRBD1 TGTGCCAGCAGTTGGACGGAACAGGGGGAAAACATTCAGTACTTC CASSWTEQGENIQYF
TRBJ2-7 . TRBV21-1 . TGTGCCAGCAGCAAGGGTAGGGGACAGGGGTCGGTTGAGCAGTACTTC CASSKGRGQGSVEQYF
TRBJ2-7 . TRBV27 TRBD2 TGTGCCAGCGGACTAGCGCCCACCTACGAGCAGTACTTC CASGLAPTYEQYF
TRBJ1-1 . TRBV28 . TGTGCCAGCAGCCTCTCACCTCGCGATGCCGCTTTCTTT CASSLSPRDAAFF
TRBJ2-7 . TRBV9 . TGTGCCAGCAGCTCGCGTCTAGTTCCCTACGAGCAGTACTTC CASSSRLVPYEQYF
TRBJ2-7 . TRBV7-6 . TGTGCCAGCAGCCCTGAGGGGCTGGAGGGCTACGAGCAGTACTTC CASSPEGLEGYEQYF
TRBJ2-7 . TRBV5-1 . TGCGCCAGCAGCTTGGGTTACGAGCAGTACTTC CASSLGYEQYF
TRBJ2-7 . TRBV29-1 . TGCAGCGTTGTTCGTCCAGGGTTCTACGAGCAGTACTTC CSVVRPGFYEQYF
TRBJ1-5 . TRBV7-8 . TGTGCCAGCAGCTTAGCTTGGGGTAGTAATCAGCCCCAGCATTTT CASSLAWGSNQPQHF
TRBJ2-5 . TRBV5-8 TRBD2 TGTGCCAGCAGCCCGGTGGTAGCGGGGGGTCTGGAGACCCAGTACTTC CASSPVVAGGLETQYF
TRBJ2-7 . TRBV27 TRBD1 TGTGCCAGCAGAGACAGGGGGAATCCCGAGCAGTACTTC CASRDRGNPEQYF
TRBJ2-1 . TRBV27 . TGTGCCAGCAGTTTATCGGTGGAGGAGACCCACAATGAGCAGTTCTTC CASSLSVEETHNEQFF
TRBJ1-4 . TRBV7-7 . TGTGCCAGCAGCTTAGCCGGACAGTCCCTCAGTTTT CASSLAGQSLSF
TRBJ2-3 once TRBV29-1 TRBD2 TGCAGCGTTGAAGACGGTAGCGGGCGAGGAGATACGCAGTATTTT CSVEDGSGRGDTQYF
TRBJ2-7 once TRBV4-1 . TGCGCCAGCAGCCTTGGCCCCTTTGCTCGGGAGCAGTACTTC CASSLGPFAREQYF
TRBJ1-1 . TRBV27 . TGTGCCAGCAGTTTATACCTCAATAGAGACATGAACACTGAAGCTTTCTTT CASSLYLNRDMNTEAFF
TRBJ2-7 . TRBV7-8 . TGTGCCAGCAGCTCCTCGTCGGTCTACGAGCAGTACTTC CASSSSSVYEQYF
TRBJ1-2 . TRBV7-9 . TGTGCCAGCAGCCTAGCGGGCGGGGTTAAAGGCTACACCTTC CASSLAGGVKGYTF
TRBJ2-2 . TRBV10-2 . TGCGCCACCACGGGGAGCACTAGGGCCACCGGGGAGCTGTTTTTT CATTGSTRATGELFF
TRBJ2-7 . TRBV2 . TGTGCCCCCAAGCGCCGTGGGCAGGAGCAGTACTTC CAPKRRGQEQYF
TRBJ2-7 . TRBV4-1 TRBD2 TGCGCCAGCAGCCAGCCCGGGAGGGCCGCCGAGCAGTACTTC CASSQPGRAAEQYF
TRBJ1-2 . TRBV5-1 TRBD1 TGCGCCAGCAGCGCGGGGGACAGCCCCTTGTATGGCTACACCTTC CASSAGDSPLYGYTF
TRBJ2-2 . TRBV15 . TGTGCCAGCATGACAGAAACGAACACCGGGGAGCTGTTTTTT CASMTETNTGELFF
TRBJ1-2 . TRBV15 . TGTGCCATCAGCAGAGACCTGGACGGCATCTATGGCTACACCTTC CAISRDLDGIYGYTF
TRBJ1-5 . TRBV7-8 TRBD1 TGTGCCAGCAGCCACGCGTGGGGACAGGGGGTTAATAGCAATCAGCCCCAGCATTTT CASSHAWGQGVNSNQPQHF
TRBJ2-4 . TRBV27 . TGTGCCAGCAGCATATCGGGCAACATTCAGTACTTC CASSISGNIQYF
TRBJ1-5 . TRBV10-3 . TGTGCCATCAGTGACACGGGGTATAGCAATCAGCCCCAGCATTTT CAISDTGYSNQPQHF
TRBJ2-2 . TRBV27 TRBD2 TGTGCCAGCAGTTACTTGGGGAGTAGCGGGAGTTGGACCGGGGAGCTGTTTTTT CASSYLGSSGSWTGELFF
TRBJ2-3 . TRBV6-6 . TGTGCCAGCAGTTACGTCGGAAACACAGATACGCAGTATTTT CASSYVGNTDTQYF
TRBJ2-1 . TRBV12-2 . TGTGCAAGCCCGGAAGGGGTATGTGAGCAGTTCTTC CASPEGVCEQFF
TRBJ2-7 . TRBV4-1 . TGCGCCAGCAGCCAGGGCACACAGAGCTCCTACGAGCAGTACTTC CASSQGTQSSYEQYF
TRBJ2-1 . TRBV5-8 TRBD2 TGTGCCAGCAGCCCCGTAGCGGGGGGGTATGAGCAGTTCTTC CASSPVAGGYEQFF
TRBJ1-5 . TRBV7-9 . TGTGCCAGCAGCTTAGCGGGGGAGCCCCAGCATTTT CASSLAGEPQHF
TRBJ2-1 . TRBV27 . TGTGCCAGCAGTTCGTGGAATGAGCAGTTCTTC CASSSWNEQFF
TRBJ2-7 . TRBV6-1 . TGTGCCAGCCTGACCTGGCAGAACTACGAGCAGTACTTC CASLTWQNYEQYF
TRBJ2-7 . TRBV19 . TGTGCCAGTAGTGGGGGTTCTGTTGCCTACGAGCAGTACTTC CASSGGSVAYEQYF
TRBJ2-7 . TRBV7-2 . TGTGCCAGCAGCCCCGGGGTTGGGGGCGCGAATGAGCAGTACTTC CASSPGVGGANEQYF
TRBJ2-1 . TRBV19 . TGTGCCAGTAGTATGCAGTCTTCCTACAATGAGCAGTTCTTC CASSMQSSYNEQFF
TRBJ2-1 . TRBV27 TRBD1 TGTGCCAGCAGGACAGGGTTTAATGAGCAGTTCTTC CASRTGFNEQFF
TRBJ2-2 . TRBV4-3 TRBD2 TGCGCCAGCAGCCCACAGCGAGGAGCGGGGGGTTCTGGGGAGCTGTTTTTT CASSPQRGAGGSGELFF
TRBJ2-3 . TRBV9 . TGTGCCAGCAGCGGGACCCGCACAGATACGCAGTATTTT CASSGTRTDTQYF
TRBJ1-2 . TRBV7-9 . TGTGCCAGCAGCTTAGAAGGCCATGGCTACACCTTC CASSLEGHGYTF